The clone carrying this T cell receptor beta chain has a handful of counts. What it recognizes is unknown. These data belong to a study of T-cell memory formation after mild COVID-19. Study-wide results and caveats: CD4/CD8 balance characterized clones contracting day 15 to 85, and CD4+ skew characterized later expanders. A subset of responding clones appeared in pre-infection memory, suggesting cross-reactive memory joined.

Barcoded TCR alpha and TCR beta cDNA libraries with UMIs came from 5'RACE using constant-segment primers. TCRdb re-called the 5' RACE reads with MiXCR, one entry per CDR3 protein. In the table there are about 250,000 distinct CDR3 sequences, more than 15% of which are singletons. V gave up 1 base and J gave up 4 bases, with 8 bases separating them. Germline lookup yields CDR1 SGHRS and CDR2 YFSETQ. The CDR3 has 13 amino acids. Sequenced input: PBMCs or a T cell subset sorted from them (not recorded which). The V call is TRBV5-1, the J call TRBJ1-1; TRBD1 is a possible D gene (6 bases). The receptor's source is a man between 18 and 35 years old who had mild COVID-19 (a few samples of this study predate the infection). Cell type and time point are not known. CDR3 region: CASSLRTATEAFF. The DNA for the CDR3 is TGCGCCAGCAGCTTGAGGACAGCCACTGAAGCTTTCTTT.